The entry below describes one TCR beta chain. What this receptor recognizes is not known. The entry originates in a study of T cells expressing NK-cell markers (dated by TCRdb to the early 2020s). About the investigation overall: Several donors provided sorted CD3+CD56+NKG2C+, CD3+CD56+NKG2C- and CD3+CD56-NKG2C+ T-cell subsets, whose TCR beta-chain repertoires were profiled. Among the eight sequenced donors, seven were HCMV-seropositive and one was HCMV-seronegative. Randomly selected healthy volunteers, three men and five women, were used as the eight sequenced donors. The libraries were sequenced on Illumina HiSeq 2000/2500, MiSeq or NextSeq, producing 2 x 150 bp reads.

CDR1 SGHNT and CDR2 YYREEE are derived from the germline V gene (reference sequence). Taken from cysteine to phenylalanine, the CDR3 has 14 residues. No DNA appears here. Results and caveats for the whole study, not just this receptor: In six donors, the dominant CD3+CD56+NKG2C+ clonotypes were among the top 10 CD8+ clonotypes and accounted for about 1.0-7.5% of CD8+ T cells. Those dominant clonotypes were again the most abundant among CD3+CD56-NKG2C+ cells in a few donors, at about 25-60.1%. Whether the expanded NKG2C-expressing T cell clones were specific for HCMV antigens was left unclear.

HCMV-specific IgG was detected in serum with a commercial ELISA kit to determine HCMV serostatus. Ficoll density gradient centrifugation was used to isolate peripheral blood mononuclear cells from blood. TCRdb lists the instrument as Illumina HiSeq 2000. TCR beta cDNA libraries were prepared using 5'RACE template switching, which introduced a universal primer site and unique molecular identifiers. Priming for cDNA synthesis came from the TCR beta constant segment, and two successive PCR amplification steps followed. In the source study's methods: MIGEC was used to demultiplex reads and group the reads by UMI, and MiTCR was used to assemble and quantify clonotypes. Only TCR cDNA sequences supported by at least two reads were kept to exclude erroneous sequences. Downstream repertoire analysis used the tcR package, and clonotypes were matched across fractions by CDR3 nucleotide sequence plus V segment. VDJmatch was used to annotate antigen specificity against VDJdb, with one amino acid substitution allowed in CDR3. TCRdb reprocessed the public reads and reports one entry per CDR3 protein sequence, without DNA. Clone size and V and J calls follow TCRdb, not the original study. The sample's own table lists about 180,000 distinct CDR3 sequences. Around 20% of the sample rests with the top ten.

The receptor was derived from a man aged 18-70 years in good health. Sequenced: blood T cells: a sorted CD56 or NKG2C T cell subset, CD4+ or CD8+ T cells, or bulk PBMC T cells (not recorded which). The chain employs TRBV5-4 and TRBJ2-7; TCRdb names TRBD1, which stays unverified in the absence of DNA. Here the CDR3 is given as CASSFGQPSYEQYF.